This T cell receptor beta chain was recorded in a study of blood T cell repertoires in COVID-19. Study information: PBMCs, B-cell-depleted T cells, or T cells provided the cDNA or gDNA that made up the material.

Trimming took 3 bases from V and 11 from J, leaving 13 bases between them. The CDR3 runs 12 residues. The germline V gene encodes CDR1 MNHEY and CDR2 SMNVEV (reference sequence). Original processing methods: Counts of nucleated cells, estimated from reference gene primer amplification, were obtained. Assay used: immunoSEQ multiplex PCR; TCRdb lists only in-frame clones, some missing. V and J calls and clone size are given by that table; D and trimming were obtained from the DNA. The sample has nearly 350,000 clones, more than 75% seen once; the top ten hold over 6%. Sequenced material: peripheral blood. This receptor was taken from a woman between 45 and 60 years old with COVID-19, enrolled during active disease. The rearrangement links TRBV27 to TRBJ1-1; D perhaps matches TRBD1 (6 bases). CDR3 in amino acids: CASSFWGGPAFF. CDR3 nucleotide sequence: TGTGCCAGCAGTTTTTGGGGGGGCCCCGCTTTCTTT.